These 2 T cell receptor beta chains were all obtained from the same sample, sequenced in a study of Ad26.COV2.S vaccination and SARS-CoV-2 variants. Sample treatment: about 20 received Ad26.COV2.S at low or high dose, single or two shots; 5 received placebo; per-sample allocation not given. Sample collection was performed on day 63 after the first vaccine or placebo injection. Assay used: immunoSEQ multiplex PCR; TCRdb lists only in-frame clones, some missing. The sample lists around 400,000 clones; 83% were seen once. Sequenced here: peripheral blood, sampled in a trial of Ad26.COV2.S vaccine versus placebo. The receptors originated from a person between 18 and 65 years old who received the Ad26.COV2.S COVID-19 vaccine or a placebo.

J is TRBJ1-2 and V is TRBV7-3, with 7 nucleotides matching TRBD1. CDR1 and CDR2 (germline): SGHTA, FQGTGA. This CDR3 comprises 13 residues. V gave up 5 bases and J gave up 6 bases; unmatched junction bases: 6. This chain's CDR3 is CASSTRQGHGYTF. CDR3 DNA sequence: TGTGCCAGCAGCACGCGACAGGGTCATGGCTACACCTTC.

The chain combines TRBV4-3 with TRBJ1-2; D unclear. The CDR3 runs to 13 residues. Trimming shortened V by 2 bases and J by 8 bases, and 12 bases separated the two germline ends. CDR1 is LGHNA and CDR2 is YSLEER in the germline V gene. CDR3 coding DNA: TGCGCCAGCAGCCAACTCCCGCGATTGGGCTACACCTTC. Amino acids: CASSQLPRLGYTF.